Sequencing of this T cell receptor (beta chain) was carried out in a study of follicular helper T cells after annual influenza vaccination (TCRdb year 2017). For the study in its entirety: After each seasonal influenza vaccination, blood samples were collected on days 0, 7 and 28. One week after vaccination, a second recruited cohort of more than nine subjects (Table S1) displayed a similar ICOS+CD38+ cTfh response. The 2013-2014 samples were cryopreserved, while the 2015 samples were processed right after collection. Six subjects had multi-year samples: four covered two vaccination seasons and two covered three seasons. To study recall of cTfh clones, some subjects were followed across successive annual vaccinations spanning the 2013-2014, 2014-2015 and 2015-2016 seasons. What the work shows at the level of the full study, not this receptor alone: Successive annual vaccinations recalled a recurring oligoclonal ICOS+CD38+ cTfh response that included tetramer and AIM influenza-specific clonotypes. Only roughly 9.5-22% of analyzed cells yielded productive TCRB sequences, so sampling of rare clonotypes was not possible. ICOS+CD38+ cTfh clonality correlated with the frequency of that population, and its change correlated with the change in circulating plasmablast frequency. Day 7 ICOS+CD38+ clones were most often found later in ICOS-CD38- cTfh, suggesting that subset may serve as a memory reservoir.

The sample's time point label, decoded: 2014-2015 season, pre-vaccination. Seasonal inactivated influenza vaccine (Fluvarix) was administered to adults, and sorted blood CD4 subsets were tracked by TCRB sequencing before and after vaccination. To be eligible, subjects had to live in the community and must not have received influenza vaccine in the previous 6 months. Subjects were excluded for influenza vaccine contraindications, substance abuse, HIV/AIDS, active malignancy, immunomodulatory medication, or active illness such as respiratory infection. At each time point, about 35 to 110 mL of blood was collected. Circulating Tfh were defined as non-naive CD4+CXCR5+PD-1+ cells and sorted into ICOS+CD38+ and ICOS-CD38- fractions. Ficoll-Paque PLUS or SepMate separation was used to isolate PBMC. Cell subsets were sorted from PBMC on a BD FACS Aria before DNA extraction. Receptor libraries were prepared by the immunoSEQ multiplex PCR assay. Adaptive Biotechnologies carried out TCRB amplification, library preparation, sequencing and preliminary bioinformatics at Survey level resolution. For TCRB sequencing, genomic DNA from sorted cTfh populations was amplified by multiplex PCR. The study's own analysis went as follows. Clonality was computed in R as 1 minus normalized Shannon entropy; the Gini index was calculated with the R package ineq. To get the overlap score, the summed counts of shared sequences were divided by the total counts of all sequences in both of the compared samples. Shared-clonotype significance used Fisher's exact test assuming a theoretical repertoire of 10^7 TCRB sequences. The table comes from immuneACCESS by way of TCRdb, which keeps in-frame sequences with V and J called. Part of the clones is missing from these tables; in studies checked, under half for an unresolved V gene and the rest for unknown reasons. The DNA was the basis for D and trimming; V, J and clone size are from that table. The sample table holds 26,000 or so clones, of which 65% to 85% were seen once. The ten largest clonotypes hold roughly 1.3% of the sample.

The germline V gene gives CDR1 as MNHNS and CDR2 as SASEGT. Including cysteine and phenylalanine, the CDR3 has 14 amino acids. Only CDR3 DNA remains: 42 bases, in frame from the first base. V was cut back by 7 bases and J by 0 bases, leaving a gap of 10 bases between them. This clone was counted between two and nine times. Its antigen is not yet known. Per-base quality was not reported, and no clone a single base away is much larger than it. The TCR comes from an adult who received the influenza vaccine. The sample was CXCR5+ CD38- circulating T follicular helper cells from blood, taken on the day of influenza vaccination. Interpreted using the paper, the cell subset or site label stands for: circulating Tfh, non-naive CD4+CXCR5+PD-1+ (ICOS+CD38+ or ICOS-CD38-). The V gene is TRBV6-1 and the J gene is TRBJ1-3; the D gene is perhaps TRBD1, from 6 matching bases. The nucleotide sequence reads TGTGCCAGCAACGACAGGAACTCTGGAAACACCATATATTTT. Translated, this gives CASNDRNSGNTIYF.